These 27 T cell receptor beta chains originate from one sample sequenced in a study of blood T cell repertoires in COVID-19 (dated by TCRdb to about 2020). The library was generated by the immunoSEQ multiplex PCR assay. As stored in TCRdb, this immuneACCESS dataset retains in-frame rearrangements with V and J assigned. A fraction of the clones does not appear; measured against another copy, unresolved V genes explain less than half of the discrepancy, and the remainder lacks a known reason. The sample records 150,000 to 200,000 clones, around 94% of which are singletons. 0.76% of the sample is held by the ten biggest clonotypes. Sample: peripheral blood. All receptors derive from a young man with COVID-19, enrolled during active disease.

The chain has TRBV5-4 and TRBJ2-1; 12 positions match TRBD2. The germline V gene has CDR1 SGHNT and CDR2 YYREEE (reference sequence). The trim removed 2 bases at V and 8 bases at J, leaving 5 bases unmatched. The CDR3 sequence is 15 residues long. The CDR3 sequence: CASSFSSGGAHEQFF. Here the CDR3 DNA reads TGTGCCAGCAGCTTCTCTAGCGGGGGGGCCCATGAGCAGTTCTTC.

This clone was counted a single time. The chain couples TRBV5-4 to TRBJ2-5; unclear D gene. CDR3 length: 14 amino acids. V was shortened by 3 bases and J by 1 base, with 10 bases between the two germline ends. Germline CDR1 SGHNT, CDR2 YYREEE (reference sequence). The CDR3 here is CASSSPGFQETQYF. CDR3 bases: TGTGCCAGCAGCTCCCCCGGGTTCCAAGAGACCCAGTACTTC. Variable domain in full (rest from reference TRBV5-4 and TRBJ2-5): ETGVTQSPTHLIKTRGQQVTLRCSSQSGHNTVSWYQQALGQGPQFIFQYYREEENGRGNFPPRFSGLQFPNYSSELNVNALELDDSALYLCASSSPGFQETQYFGPGTRLLVL.

The chain joins TRBV11-2 to TRBJ1-2; D possibly corresponds to TRBD1 (5 bases). CDR1 is SGHAT, CDR2 FQNNGV, per germline. The CDR3 sequence is 14 residues long. V gave up 8 bases and J gave up 5 bases, with 18 bases separating them. The CDR3 sequence is CASDTAHRLYGYTF. For the CDR3, the DNA is TGTGCCAGCGATACCGCCCACAGGTTGTATGGCTACACCTTC.

The chain is built from TRBV20-1 and TRBJ2-2; 8 positions agree with TRBD1. The CDR3 is made up of 14 amino acids. CDR1 DFQATT and CDR2 SNEGSKA come from the germline V gene (reference sequence). The trim removed 3 bases at V and 7 bases at J, leaving 7 bases unmatched. The CDR3 reads CSASVRGLFGELFF. The CDR3 bases are TGCAGTGCTAGTGTCAGGGGGCTGTTCGGGGAGCTGTTTTTT.

V gene TRBV10-2 combines with J gene TRBJ2-7, with TRBD2 identical over 16 bases. The CDR3 extends over 16 amino acids. V lost 8 bases to trimming and J lost 2 bases; unmatched junction nucleotides: 6. The germline gives CDR1 WSHSY, CDR2 SAAADI. The CDR3 sequence: CASRGTSGGAAYEQYF. The CDR3 DNA follows: TGCGCCAGCCGGGGGACTAGCGGGGGGGCCGCCTACGAGCAGTACTTC.

This clone was recorded once. The chain carries TRBV5-6 and TRBJ1-5; TRBD1 might be the D (5 bases). CDR1 is SGHDT, CDR2 YYEEEE, per germline. Trimming pared 0 bases from V and 1 base from J, leaving 5 bases between. The CDR3 has 14 residues. In DNA form, the CDR3 reads TGTGCCAGCAGCTTGGAGGGGAGCAATCAGCCCCAGCATTTT. Encoded protein: CASSLEGSNQPQHF.

The chain carries TRBV5-1 and TRBJ2-7; TRBD2 agrees at 12 bases. J was trimmed by 3 bases and V by 4 bases; bases with no gene match: 11. Germline lookup yields CDR1 SGHRS and CDR2 YFSETQ. The CDR3 has 17 amino acids. The CDR3 DNA sequence: TGCGCCAGCAGCCCTAGACTAGCGGGGGTAAAGGACTACGAGCAGTACTTC. It yields the protein CASSPRLAGVKDYEQYF.

The chain joins TRBV19 to TRBJ1-3; TRBD1 matches 8 bases. J lost 0 bases, V lost 4 bases, and 2 bases had no gene match. CDR3 length: 15 amino acids. CDR1 LNHDA and CDR2 SQIVND come from the germline V gene (reference sequence). DNA of the CDR3: TGTGCCAGTAGTACTCAGGGGGCCTCTGGAAACACCATATATTTT. Translation: CASSTQGASGNTIYF.

The V and J genes are TRBV7-3 and TRBJ1-2, with D perhaps TRBD1 (6 bases). Germline loops: CDR1 SGHTA, CDR2 FQGTGA. This CDR3 is 13 amino acids long. V was pared by 3 bases and J by 8 bases, with 13 bases between. The CDR3 loop reads CASSFETGRGYTF. The CDR3, as DNA: TGTGCCAGCAGCTTTGAGACAGGCCGCGGCTACACCTTC.

V usage is TRBV4-1 and J usage is TRBJ2-5; 12 positions match TRBD2. This CDR3 contains 18 residues. Germline loops: CDR1 MGHRA, CDR2 YSYEKL. V lost 0 bases, J lost 2 bases, and 7 bases stayed unmatched. The CDR3 loop reads CASSQDRNLAGGQETQYF. Written as DNA, the CDR3 is TGCGCCAGCAGCCAAGATAGGAACCTAGCGGGGGGGCAAGAGACCCAGTACTTC.

The chain carries TRBV12-2 and TRBJ2-4; no check of the table's D call, TRBD2, against the DNA was made. TRBV12-2 constitutes a pseudogene. This CDR3 region has 19 residues. This CDR3 reads CASRLMGLAGDKCENIQYF. The DNA for the CDR3 is TGTGCAAGTCGCTTAATGGGGCTAGCGGGGGATAAATGTGAAAACATTCAGTACTTC.

The rearrangement joins TRBV6-2 or TRBV6-3 to TRBJ1-5, with TRBD1 as a possible D gene (6 bases). CDR1 and CDR2 (germline): MNHEY, SVGEGT. The CDR3 has 15 amino acids. V lost 2 bases and J lost 0, with 8 bases in between. As DNA, the CDR3 is TGTGCCAGCAGTTACGGACAGTTTAGCAATCAGCCCCAGCATTTT. Its protein product is CASSYGQFSNQPQHF.

This chain connects TRBV9 to TRBJ2-5; 7 nucleotides match TRBD1. Trimming at V came to 2 bases and at J to 5 bases, leaving 6 bases not matched to a gene. The germline V gene encodes CDR1 SGDLS and CDR2 YYNGEE. The CDR3 is 14 amino acids. CDR3 region: CASSVETGVETQYF. DNA for the CDR3: TGTGCCAGCAGCGTGGAAACAGGGGTCGAGACCCAGTACTTC. The full variable domain, rest sourced from reference TRBV9 and TRBJ2-5, is DSGVTQTPKHLITATGQRVTLRCSPRSGDLSVYWYQQSLDQGLQFLIQYYNGEERAKGNILERFSAQQFPDLHSELNLSSLELGDSALYFCASSVETGVETQYFGPGTRLLVL.

The rearrangement joins TRBV5-4 to TRBJ2-5, with D unresolved. Germline CDR1 and CDR2: SGHNT and YYREEE (reference sequence). The V end lost 4 bases, the J end lost 2 bases, and 9 bases lay between the germline ends. The CDR3 spans 13 residues. CDR3 sequence (DNA): TGTGCCAGCAGCACCTACGAACAAGAGACCCAGTACTTC. Amino acids: CASSTYEQETQYF.

J is TRBJ1-1 and V is TRBV20-1; D ambiguous. Trimming took off 6 bases at V and 6 bases at J, with 11 bases between the two ends. This CDR3 has 11 amino acids. Germline CDR1 is DFQATT and CDR2 is SNEGSKA (reference sequence). Here the CDR3 DNA reads TGCAGTGCCCTTGCGGAGGCTGAAGCTTTCTTT. Its translation: CSALAEAEAFF.

CDR3 DNA: TGTGCCAGCAGCCCTAGGACAGGGAAAGGCTACACCTTC. Protein: CASSPRTGKGYTF. The rearrangement links TRBV27 to TRBJ1-2, with TRBD1 identical over 8 bases. Germline V gene data show CDR1 as MNHEY and CDR2 as SMNVEV (reference sequence). J lost 8 bases, V lost 6 bases, and 8 bases had no gene match. The CDR3 covers 13 residues.

The V gene is TRBV28, the J gene TRBJ1-3; no clear D gene. CDR3 length equals 13 residues. The V end was cut by 7 bases, the J end by 2 bases, with 9 bases between. Per germline, CDR1 MDHEN and CDR2 SYDVKM. DNA for the CDR3: TGTGCCAGCACCCTCGAGGCTGGAAACACCATATATTTT. Residues: CASTLEAGNTIYF.

This chain joins TRBV9 and TRBJ2-5; 8 nucleotides align to TRBD2. Germline V CDR1 and CDR2: SGDLS, YYNGEE. The V and J ends lost 0 bases and 4 bases, in that order; junction bases with no gene match: 5. The CDR3 runs to 15 residues. Written as DNA, the CDR3 is TGTGCCAGCAGCGTAGACCCAGCGGGGGTAGAGACCCAGTACTTC. Translation: CASSVDPAGVETQYF.

Here the CDR3 DNA reads TGTGCCAGCAGCGAGACAGTTTACACTGAAGCTTTCTTT. Protein product: CASSETVYTEAFF. This chain uses TRBV2 with TRBJ1-1, with D possibly being TRBD1 (5 bases). This CDR3 region has 13 residues. Germline V gives CDR1 SNHLY, CDR2 FYNNEI. V was cut by 6 bases and J by 3 bases, with 11 bases left in between. The full variable domain, its missing parts supplied by reference TRBV2 and TRBJ1-1, is EPEVTQTPSHQVTQMGQEVILRCVPISNHLYFYWYRQILGQKVEFLVSFYNNEISEKSEIFDDQFSVERPDGSNFTLKIRSTKLEDSAMYFCASSETVYTEAFFGQGTRLTVV.

This sequence joins TRBV3-1 (or the pseudogene TRBV3-2) and TRBJ1-2; tentative D call: TRBD1 (6 bases). The germline CDR1 and CDR2 sequences are LGHDT and YNNKEL (reference sequence). This CDR3 has 14 residues. V lost 3 bases to trimming and J lost 4 bases, with 12 bases between them. In DNA, the CDR3 is TGTGCCAGCAGCCAGATAACAGGGCTCTATGGCTACACCTTC. Its protein is CASSQITGLYGYTF.

CDR3 sequence: CASGRGTDTQYF. Here the CDR3 DNA reads TGTGCCAGCGGTAGGGGAACAGATACGCAGTATTTT. The chain combines TRBV5-4 with TRBJ2-3, with D perhaps matching TRBD1 (5 bases). Germline values: CDR1 SGHNT, CDR2 YYREEE (reference sequence). This CDR3 contains 12 residues. Deletions cut 7 bases from V and 3 bases from J, with 9 bases between. The full variable domain, completed using reference TRBV5-4 and TRBJ2-3, is ETGVTQSPTHLIKTRGQQVTLRCSSQSGHNTVSWYQQALGQGPQFIFQYYREEENGRGNFPPRFSGLQFPNYSSELNVNALELDDSALYLCASGRGTDTQYFGPGTRLTVL.

V usage is TRBV19 and J usage is TRBJ1-4; possible D gene TRBD1, 5 bases. The CDR3 contains 14 residues. The germline V gene has CDR1 LNHDA and CDR2 SQIVND (reference sequence). Trimming removed 4 bases at V and 3 bases at J, with 9 bases between. CDR3 DNA sequence: TGTGCCAGTAGTACTAGACAGCCTAATGAAAAACTGTTTTTT. It codes for CASSTRQPNEKLFF.

J is TRBJ2-1 and V is TRBV4-2, with 11 bases that match TRBD2. The V and J ends lost 2 bases and 0 bases, in that order; junction bases with no gene match: 6. The CDR3 covers 18 residues. Germline CDR1 and CDR2: LGHNA and YNFKEQ. The CDR3 reads CASSQQTSGASSYNEQFF. The DNA of the CDR3 is TGTGCCAGCAGCCAACAGACTAGCGGGGCAAGCTCCTACAATGAGCAGTTCTTC.

The genes are TRBV13 and TRBJ1-4; D is unclear. The V gene's germline CDR1 is PRHDT and CDR2 FYEKMQ (reference sequence). V lost 1 base and J 6 bases, leaving 15 bases between the germline ends. CDR3 length: 16 residues. CDR3 residues: CASSLAGLGGHEKLFF. DNA of the CDR3: TGTGCCAGCAGCTTAGCGGGGTTAGGTGGGCATGAAAAACTGTTTTTT.

The V and J genes are TRBV6-2 or TRBV6-3 and TRBJ2-1, with D tentatively TRBD2 (6 bases). Trimming pared 6 bases from V and 1 base from J, leaving 19 bases between. The CDR3 totals 17 residues. Germline V CDR1 and CDR2: MNHEY, SVGEGT. Written as DNA, the CDR3 is TGTGCCAGCAGCTTATCGGGGCAGGGACTTTCCTACAATGAGCAGTTCTTC. Amino acids: CASSLSGQGLSYNEQFF.

The rearrangement joins TRBV5-4 to TRBJ2-1; D is unresolved. Germline CDR1 reads SGHNT; CDR2 reads YYREEE (reference sequence). This CDR3 is 14 amino acids long. V lost 2 bases, J lost 0 bases, and 6 bases lay in between. CDR3 nucleotides: TGTGCCAGCAGCTTCGAGAGCTCCTACAATGAGCAGTTCTTC. This codes for CASSFESSYNEQFF.

V and J are TRBV4-1 and TRBJ1-2, with no clear D. The germline V and J ends were trimmed by 2 bases and 6 bases, with 16 bases remaining between them. The CDR3 has 15 residues. Germline assignment: CDR1 MGHRA and CDR2 YSYEKL. The CDR3 is CASSQMPGRGNGYTF. DNA for the CDR3: TGCGCCAGCAGCCAAATGCCCGGGAGAGGGAATGGCTACACCTTC.